These 11 T cell receptor beta chains originate from one sample sequenced in a study of CD8+ T cells in alopecia areata. Investigators isolated RNA and reverse transcribed it into cDNA to act as the sequencing template. Profiling relied on immunoSEQ multiplex PCR, and the TCRdb table lists in-frame clones only, not all of them. The data show about 99,000 clones, less than 70% seen once. What was sequenced was CD4+ T cells sorted from blood. The receptors were gathered from a human donor in good health.

This clone was counted once. The chain is built from TRBV19 and TRBJ2-6; the D is unclear. V was pared by 3 bases and J by 0 bases, with 6 bases between. Germline V gene sequence: CDR1 LNHDA, CDR2 SQIVND (reference sequence). The CDR3 length is 15 residues. This CDR3 reads CASSIWYSGANVLTF. The CDR3 bases are TGTGCCAGTAGTATTTGGTACTCTGGGGCCAACGTCCTGACTTTC.

This sequence joins TRBV29-1 and TRBJ2-3, with a tentative D call TRBD2 (7 bases). The length of the CDR3 is 14 residues. Germline CDR1 is SQVTM and CDR2 is ANQGSEA. Trimming removed 5 bases from V and 8 bases from J, with 20 bases in between. The CDR3 region is CSVISQGGAGTQYF. For the CDR3, the DNA is TGCAGCGTTATATCACAGGGAGGGGCAGGTACGCAGTATTTT.

This clone has only one observation. The chain is built from TRBV7-2 and TRBJ2-3; D remains unclear. This CDR3 is 14 amino acids long. V lost 0 bases, J lost 2 bases, and 6 bases lay in between. CDR1 is SGHTA, CDR2 FQGNSA, per germline. The CDR3 loop reads CASSLAGTTDTQYF. In DNA, the CDR3 is TGTGCCAGCAGCTTAGCAGGAACCACAGATACGCAGTATTTT.

CDR3 sequence (DNA): TGCAGCGTCCTTTCGCGACAGGGCCGCCAAGAGACCCAGTACTTC. This gives the protein CSVLSRQGRQETQYF. J is TRBJ2-5 and V is TRBV29-1; 7 bases are a match to TRBD1. Germline values: CDR1 SQVTM, CDR2 ANQGSEA. The junction had 11 bases not matched to a gene; V was cut back by 6 bases and J by 1 base. This CDR3 is built from 15 residues.

The rearrangement links TRBV29-1 to TRBJ2-7; 9 bases are shared with TRBD1. After removal of 7 bases from V and 2 bases from J, the junction contained 12 bases not matched to a gene. This CDR3 is 15 amino acids long. Germline CDR1 is SQVTM and CDR2 is ANQGSEA. CDR3 residues: CSAQPGQGAPYEQYF. DNA for the CDR3: TGCAGCGCACAACCGGGACAGGGTGCTCCCTACGAGCAGTACTTC.

To note about this clone: At one end the junction does not follow the germline gene, possibly because of a read error. The chain's CDR3 is CASSSPAGNTTYF. The CDR3 DNA reads TGTGCCAGCAGCTCCCCAGCTGGAAACACCACATATTTT. The rearrangement joins TRBV7-2 to TRBJ1-3; D is undetermined. Looked up from germline, CDR1 is SGHTA and CDR2 is FQGNSA. CDR3 size: 13 residues.

This sequence joins TRBV6-1 and TRBJ2-1; D perhaps matches TRBD2 (5 bases). The CDR3 sequence is 15 residues long. Trimming removed 6 bases at V and 0 bases at J, with 12 bases between. Germline values: CDR1 MNHNS, CDR2 SASEGT. The CDR3 nucleotides are TGTGCCAGCAGGCGACTAACTAGCTCCTACAATGAGCAGTTCTTC. It specifies CASRRLTSSYNEQFF.

This chain uses TRBV2 with TRBJ2-1; D remains ambiguous. This CDR3 comprises 10 residues. Germline CDR1 SNHLY, CDR2 FYNNEI. Trimming removed 8 bases from V and 6 bases from J, with 5 bases in between. CDR3 loop: CASAFNEQFF. DNA for the CDR3: TGTGCCAGCGCCTTCAATGAGCAGTTCTTC.

The chain is built from TRBV5-1 and TRBJ2-7; D may be TRBD1 (6 bases). Germline V lookup: CDR1 SGHRS, CDR2 YFSETQ. Trimming left V 4 bases short and J 0 bases short, with 14 bases between. The CDR3 spans 15 residues. CDR3 DNA sequence: TGCGCCAGCAGCGCCGGGGACACCCCCTCCTACGAGCAGTACTTC. This gives the protein CASSAGDTPSYEQYF.

Only a few counts were recorded for this clone. CDR3: CASSPEVPGNTIYF. The CDR3, as DNA: TGTGCCAGCTCACCTGAGGTCCCTGGAAACACCATATATTTT. The rearrangement joins TRBV18 to TRBJ1-3; D call uncertain. V was clipped by 3 bases and J by 2 bases, with 8 bases between them. Germline loops: CDR1 KGHSH, CDR2 LQKENI. CDR3 length equals 14 residues.

The rearrangement joins TRBV29-1 to TRBJ1-1; D is unclear. Germline V gene data show CDR1 as SQVTM and CDR2 as ANQGSEA. CDR3 length: 13 amino acids. The V and J ends lost 3 bases and 0 bases respectively, with 8 bases between them. CDR3 residues: CSVELLVNTEAFF. CDR3 coding DNA: TGCAGCGTTGAGCTTCTGGTGAACACTGAAGCTTTCTTT.